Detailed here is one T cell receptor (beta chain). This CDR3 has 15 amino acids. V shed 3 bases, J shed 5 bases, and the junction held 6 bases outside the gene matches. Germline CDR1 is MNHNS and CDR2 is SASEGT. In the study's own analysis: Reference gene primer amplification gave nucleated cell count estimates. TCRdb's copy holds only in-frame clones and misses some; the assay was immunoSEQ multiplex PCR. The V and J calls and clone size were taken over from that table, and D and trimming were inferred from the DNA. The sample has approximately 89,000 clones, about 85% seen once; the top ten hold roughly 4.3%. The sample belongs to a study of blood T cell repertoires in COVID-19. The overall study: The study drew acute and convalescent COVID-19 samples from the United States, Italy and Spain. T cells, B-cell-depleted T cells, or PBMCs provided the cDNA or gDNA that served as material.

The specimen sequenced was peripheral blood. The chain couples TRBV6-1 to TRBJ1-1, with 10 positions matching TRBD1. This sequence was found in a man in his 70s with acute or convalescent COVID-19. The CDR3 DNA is TGTGCCAGCAGTGAGACAGGGGGCCGGGAAACTGAAGCTTTCTTT. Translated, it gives CASSETGGRETEAFF.